This T cell receptor beta chain was found in a study of blood T cell repertoires in COVID-19. In the study overall: Sites across the United States, Italy and Spain contributed samples from acute and convalescent COVID-19.

The CDR3 runs 15 residues. V gave up 3 bases and J gave up 5 bases; unmatched junction bases: 9. CDR1 and CDR2 from the germline V gene are SGHRS and YFSETQ. Only in-frame clones appear in the TCRdb table, and some are missing; sequencing was by immunoSEQ multiplex PCR. The table records fewer than 250,000 clones, roughly 80% of them present only once. The TCR was taken from a woman in her twenties or thirties who had recovered from COVID-19. The J gene is TRBJ2-5, the V gene TRBV5-1, with TRBD2 identical over 8 bases. Sample: PBMCs or T cells enriched from blood (not recorded which). CDR3 protein: CASSSGTRGLETQYF. CDR3 DNA sequence: TGCGCCAGCAGCTCGGGGACTAGGGGTCTGGAGACCCAGTACTTC.